This TCR beta chain was identified in a study of T cell clonality in common variable immunodeficiency. Study conclusions and caveats: Common variable immunodeficiency TCR beta sequences reportedly had fewer deletions and N-nucleotide insertions. CVID subjects shared fewer TCRbeta clones than healthy controls did.

TCRdb keeps only in-frame clones here, not all; method: immunoSEQ multiplex PCR. The sample has about 81,000 clones, none seen only once. The CDR3 runs to 15 residues. Trimming at V came to 6 bases and at J to 5 bases, leaving 6 bases not matched to a gene. Germline V gene sequence: CDR1 SEHNR, CDR2 FQNEAQ (reference sequence). This clone was observed at least ten times. The target antigen is unknown. The read halts 3 residues ahead of the CDR3 end, with the missing end drawn from the germline J gene. The sample taken for sequencing was peripheral blood mononuclear cells. This TCR came from a person aged 18-70 years in good health. The chain recombines TRBV7-9 with TRBJ2-7, with TRBD2 matching over 14 bases. This CDR3 reads CASRQTSGRVDEQYF. The DNA read from the CDR3 is TGTGCCAGCAGGCAGACTAGCGGGAGGGTCGACGAG.